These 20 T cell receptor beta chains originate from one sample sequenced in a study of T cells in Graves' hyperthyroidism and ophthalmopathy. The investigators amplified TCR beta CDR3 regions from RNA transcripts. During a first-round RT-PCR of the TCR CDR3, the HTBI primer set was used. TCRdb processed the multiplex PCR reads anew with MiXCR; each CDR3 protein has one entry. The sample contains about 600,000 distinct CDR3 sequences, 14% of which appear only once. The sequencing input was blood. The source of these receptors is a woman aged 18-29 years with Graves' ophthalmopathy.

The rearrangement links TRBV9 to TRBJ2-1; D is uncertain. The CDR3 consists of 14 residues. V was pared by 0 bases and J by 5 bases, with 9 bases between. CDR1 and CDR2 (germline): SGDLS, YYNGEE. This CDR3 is CASSVAGNDNEQFF. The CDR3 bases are TGTGCCAGCAGCGTAGCTGGGAATGACAATGAGCAGTTCTTC.

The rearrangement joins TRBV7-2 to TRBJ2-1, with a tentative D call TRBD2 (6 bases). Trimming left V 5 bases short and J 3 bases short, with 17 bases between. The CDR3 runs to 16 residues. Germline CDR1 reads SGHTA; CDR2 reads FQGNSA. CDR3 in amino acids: CASSPEGEYHYNEQFF. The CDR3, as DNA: TGTGCCAGCAGCCCGGAGGGAGAGTACCACTACAATGAGCAGTTCTTC. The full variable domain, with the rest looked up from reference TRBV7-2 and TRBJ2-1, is GAGVSQSPSNKVTEKGKDVELRCDPISGHTALYWYRQSLGQGLEFLIYFQGNSAPDKSGLPSDRFSAERTGGSVSTLTIQRTQQEDSAVYLCASSPEGEYHYNEQFFGPGTRLTVL.

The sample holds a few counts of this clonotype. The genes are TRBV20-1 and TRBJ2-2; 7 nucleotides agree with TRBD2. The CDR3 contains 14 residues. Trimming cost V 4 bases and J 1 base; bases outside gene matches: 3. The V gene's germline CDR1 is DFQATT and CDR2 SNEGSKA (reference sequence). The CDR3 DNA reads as TGCAGTGCTAAAAGCGGGAAGAACACCGGGGAGCTGTTTTTT. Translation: CSAKSGKNTGELFF.

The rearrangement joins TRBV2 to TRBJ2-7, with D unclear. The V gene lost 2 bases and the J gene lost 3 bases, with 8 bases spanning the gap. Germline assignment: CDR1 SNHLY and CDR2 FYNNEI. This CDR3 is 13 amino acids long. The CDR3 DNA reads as TGTGCCAGCAGTGAAACCCGACACTACGAGCAGTACTTC. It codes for CASSETRHYEQYF.

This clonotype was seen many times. The CDR3 bases are TGCAGTGCTAAGGGATGGCCTAGCGCTAAAGAGACCCAGTACTTC. Its translation is CSAKGWPSAKETQYF. V gene TRBV20-1 combines with J gene TRBJ2-5, with D maybe TRBD2 (6 bases). This CDR3 region has 15 residues. The V gene lost 4 bases and the J gene lost 3 bases, with 18 bases spanning the gap. Germline CDR1 reads DFQATT; CDR2 reads SNEGSKA (reference sequence).

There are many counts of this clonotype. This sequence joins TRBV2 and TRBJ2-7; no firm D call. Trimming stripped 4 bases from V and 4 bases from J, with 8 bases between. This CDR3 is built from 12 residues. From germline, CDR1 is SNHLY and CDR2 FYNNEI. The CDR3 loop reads CASSGTPYEQYF. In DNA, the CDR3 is TGTGCCAGCAGTGGGACCCCTTACGAGCAGTACTTC.

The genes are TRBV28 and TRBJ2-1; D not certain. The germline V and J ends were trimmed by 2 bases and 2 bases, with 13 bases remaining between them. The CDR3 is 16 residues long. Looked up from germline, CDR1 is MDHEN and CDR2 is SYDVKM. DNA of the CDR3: TGTGCCAGCAGTTTAGGAACGGTACAGCCCTACAATGAGCAGTTCTTC. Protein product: CASSLGTVQPYNEQFF.

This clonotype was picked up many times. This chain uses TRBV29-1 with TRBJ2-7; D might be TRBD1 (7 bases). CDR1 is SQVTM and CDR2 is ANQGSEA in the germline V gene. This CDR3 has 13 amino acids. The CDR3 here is CSGRVTGRHEQYF. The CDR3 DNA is TGCAGTGGACGGGTGACAGGGAGGCACGAGCAGTACTTC.

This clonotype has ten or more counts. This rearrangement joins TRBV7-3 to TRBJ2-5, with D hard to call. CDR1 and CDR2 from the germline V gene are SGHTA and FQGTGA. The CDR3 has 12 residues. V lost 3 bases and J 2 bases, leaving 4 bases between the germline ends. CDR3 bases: TGTGCCAGCAGCTTCGCTCAAGAGACCCAGTACTTC. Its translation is CASSFAQETQYF.

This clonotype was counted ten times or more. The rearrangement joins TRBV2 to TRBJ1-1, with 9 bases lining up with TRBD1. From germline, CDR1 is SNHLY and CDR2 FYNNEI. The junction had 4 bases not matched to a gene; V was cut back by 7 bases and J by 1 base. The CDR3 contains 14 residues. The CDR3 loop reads CASKQGAGNTEAFF. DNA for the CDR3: TGTGCCAGCAAACAGGGGGCGGGGAACACTGAAGCTTTCTTT.

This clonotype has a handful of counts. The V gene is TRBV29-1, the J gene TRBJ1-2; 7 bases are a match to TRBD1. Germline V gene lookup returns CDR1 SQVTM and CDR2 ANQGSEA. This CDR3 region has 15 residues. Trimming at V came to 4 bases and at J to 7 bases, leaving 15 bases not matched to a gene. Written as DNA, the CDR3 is TGCAGCGTTGGGGGACAGACAGCATCTGATCCTGGCTACACCTTC. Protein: CSVGGQTASDPGYTF.

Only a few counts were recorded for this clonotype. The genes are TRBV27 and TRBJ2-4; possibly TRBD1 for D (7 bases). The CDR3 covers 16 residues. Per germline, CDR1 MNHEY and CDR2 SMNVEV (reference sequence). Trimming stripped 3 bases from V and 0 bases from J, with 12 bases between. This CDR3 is CASSFGRGVAKNIQYF. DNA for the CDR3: TGTGCCAGCAGTTTTGGCAGGGGGGTAGCCAAAAACATTCAGTACTTC.

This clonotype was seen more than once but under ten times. CDR3 sequence: CASSQVGGANGYEQFF. The CDR3 DNA follows: TGCGCCAGCAGCCAAGTGGGCGGGGCAAACGGGTATGAGCAGTTCTTC. The chain recombines TRBV4-3 with TRBJ2-1; D possibly corresponds to TRBD2 (6 bases). Trimming removed 1 base from V and 8 bases from J, with 18 bases in between. Germline CDR1 and CDR2: LGHNA and YSLEER. The CDR3 runs 16 residues.

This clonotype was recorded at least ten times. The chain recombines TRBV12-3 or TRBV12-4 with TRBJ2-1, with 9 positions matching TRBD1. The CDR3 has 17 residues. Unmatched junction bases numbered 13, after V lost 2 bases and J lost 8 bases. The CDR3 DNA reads TGTGCCAGCAGTTTAATGTCTGTTGGACAGGGGAGGGATGAGCAGTTCTTC. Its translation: CASSLMSVGQGRDEQFF.

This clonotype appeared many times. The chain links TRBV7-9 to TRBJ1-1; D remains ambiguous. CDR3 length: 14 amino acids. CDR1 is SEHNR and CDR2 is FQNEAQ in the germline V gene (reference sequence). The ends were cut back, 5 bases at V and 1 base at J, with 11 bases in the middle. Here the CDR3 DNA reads TGTGCCAGCAGCCAAGGAGCCTCGAACACTGAAGCTTTCTTT. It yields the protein CASSQGASNTEAFF.

The CDR3 DNA follows: TGTGCCAGCAGGCCTGTCAATAGCAATCAGCCCCAGCATTTT. Its translation: CASRPVNSNQPQHF. J is TRBJ1-5 and V is TRBV6-1, with D unresolved. V was cut by 6 bases and J by 0 bases, with 9 bases left in between. The CDR3 is made up of 14 amino acids. Per the germline V gene, CDR1 is MNHNS and CDR2 is SASEGT.

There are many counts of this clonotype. The CDR3 DNA follows: TGTGCCAGCAGTCAGCTTGGCAGCAATCAGCCCCAGCATTTT. Residues: CASSQLGSNQPQHF. The rearrangement links TRBV6-1 to TRBJ1-5; D remains unclear. The CDR3 consists of 14 residues. The germline V gene has CDR1 MNHNS and CDR2 SASEGT. Between the trimmed V and J ends, which lost 5 bases and 1 base, there was a span of 9 bases.

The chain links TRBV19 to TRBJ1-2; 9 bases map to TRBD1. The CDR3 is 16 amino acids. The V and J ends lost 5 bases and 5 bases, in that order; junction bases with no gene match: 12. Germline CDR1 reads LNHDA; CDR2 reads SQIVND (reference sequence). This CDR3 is CASSPASTGGRYGYTF. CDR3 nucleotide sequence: TGTGCCAGTAGTCCAGCTTCGACAGGGGGGCGTTATGGCTACACCTTC.

The CDR3 loop reads CSARPELKGTIYF. As DNA, the CDR3 is TGCAGTGCTAGACCAGAACTAAAAGGCACCATATATTTT. This chain links TRBV20-1 with TRBJ1-3; D unresolved. The CDR3 loop spans 13 amino acids. Trimming pared 2 bases from V and 9 bases from J, leaving 14 bases between. The germline CDR1 and CDR2 sequences are DFQATT and SNEGSKA (reference sequence).

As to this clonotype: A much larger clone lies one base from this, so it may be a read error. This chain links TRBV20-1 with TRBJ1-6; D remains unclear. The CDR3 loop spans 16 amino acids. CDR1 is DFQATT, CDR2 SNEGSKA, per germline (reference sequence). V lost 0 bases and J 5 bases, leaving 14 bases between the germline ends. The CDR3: CSAREGAGANNSPLHF. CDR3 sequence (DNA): TGCAGTGCTAGAGAAGGAGCAGGTGCGAATAATTCACCCCTCCACTTT.